The rows below give T cell receptor beta chains drawn from one sample of a study of blood T cell repertoires in COVID-19. Here immunoSEQ multiplex PCR was the method, and the copy in TCRdb shows in-frame clones only, minus some. This sample has hundreds of thousands of clones, with around 87% found just once. The sample was peripheral blood. All receptors derive from a man in his 60s with acute or convalescent COVID-19. The CDR3 runs from the conserved cysteine through the conserved F or W. A D gene is named only where the DNA matches it firmly. Clone size is stated in some rows and not others, as once, few, many or a class when expanded.

CDR3,DNA,J,size,V,D
CASSLPAGTLNTEAFF,TGTGCCAGCAGTCTCCCCGCCGGGACACTCAACACTGAAGCTTTCTTT,TRBJ1-1,.,TRBV27,.
CASSSGQARQETQYF,TGTGCCAGCAGCTCAGGGCAGGCGCGACAAGAGACCCAGTACTTC,TRBJ2-5,once,TRBV11-3,.
CASSYIAGFNEKLFF,TGTGCCAGCAGTTACATAGCGGGGTTTAATGAAAAACTGTTTTTT,TRBJ1-4,.,TRBV6-5,.
CASSGGVGGGFETQYF,TGTGCCAGCAGCGGAGGAGTTGGCGGGGGTTTTGAGACCCAGTACTTC,TRBJ2-5,.,TRBV9,TRBD2
CASSSYSPGRDQPQHF,TGTGCCAGCAGCTCCTACTCGCCGGGCAGGGATCAGCCCCAGCATTTT,TRBJ1-5,.,TRBV7-2,.
CASSLSTDTQYF,TGTGCCAGCAGTCTTAGCACAGATACGCAGTATTTT,TRBJ2-3,.,TRBV28,.
CASSPPGARSSGANVLTF,TGTGCCAGCTCACCACCAGGGGCCCGGAGCTCTGGGGCCAACGTCCTGACTTTC,TRBJ2-6,.,TRBV18,.
CASSSSRASTDTQYF,TGTGCCAGCAGCTCGAGCAGGGCAAGCACAGATACGCAGTATTTT,TRBJ2-3,.,TRBV7-3,.
CASSLAGTSGQETQYF,TGTGCCAGCAGTCTAGCCGGGACTAGCGGGCAAGAGACCCAGTACTTC,TRBJ2-5,.,TRBV6-2/TRBV6-3,TRBD2
CASRLDSGFYGYTF,TGTGCCAGCAGACTCGATTCCGGGTTCTATGGCTACACCTTC,TRBJ1-2,.,TRBV5-4,.
CASRAGTGFSYEQYF,TGTGCCAGCAGGGCCGGGACAGGCTTTTCCTACGAGCAGTACTTC,TRBJ2-7,.,TRBV28,TRBD1
CASRKQGPSDTQYF,TGTGCCAGTAGAAAACAGGGGCCTTCGGATACGCAGTATTTT,TRBJ2-3,.,TRBV19,TRBD1
CASTFTWTLNTGELFF,TGTGCCAGCACCTTTACGTGGACTTTGAACACCGGGGAGCTGTTTTTT,TRBJ2-2,.,TRBV7-3,.